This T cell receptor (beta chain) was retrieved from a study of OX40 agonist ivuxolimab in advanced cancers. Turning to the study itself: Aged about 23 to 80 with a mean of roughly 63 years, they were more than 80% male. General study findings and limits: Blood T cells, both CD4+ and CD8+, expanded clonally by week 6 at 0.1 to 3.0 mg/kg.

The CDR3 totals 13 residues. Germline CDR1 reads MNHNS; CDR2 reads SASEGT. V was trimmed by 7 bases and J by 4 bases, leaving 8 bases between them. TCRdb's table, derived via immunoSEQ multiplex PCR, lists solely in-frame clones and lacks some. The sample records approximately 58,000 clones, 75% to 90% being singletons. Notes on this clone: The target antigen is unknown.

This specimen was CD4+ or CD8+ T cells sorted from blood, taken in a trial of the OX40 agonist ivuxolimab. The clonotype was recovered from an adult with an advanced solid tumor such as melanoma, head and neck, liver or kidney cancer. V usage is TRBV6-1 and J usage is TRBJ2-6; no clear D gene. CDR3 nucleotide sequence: TGTGCCAGCATTGCTCGAGGGGCCAACGTCCTGACTTTC. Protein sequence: CASIARGANVLTF.